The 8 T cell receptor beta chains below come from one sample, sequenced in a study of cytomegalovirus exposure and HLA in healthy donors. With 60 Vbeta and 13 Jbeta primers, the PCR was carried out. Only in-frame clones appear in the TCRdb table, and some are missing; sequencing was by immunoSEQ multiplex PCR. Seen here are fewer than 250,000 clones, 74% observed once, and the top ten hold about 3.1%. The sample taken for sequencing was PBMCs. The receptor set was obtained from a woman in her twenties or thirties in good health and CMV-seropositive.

The CDR3 is CASSGFGGRPYEQYF. In nucleotides, the CDR3 is TGTGCCAGCTCGGGTTTTGGCGGGAGACCCTACGAGCAGTACTTC. This chain uses TRBV18 with TRBJ2-7, with 7 positions matching TRBD2. The trim removed 6 bases at V and 2 bases at J, leaving 10 bases unmatched. The CDR3 spans 15 residues. Germline CDR1 and CDR2: KGHSH and LQKENI.

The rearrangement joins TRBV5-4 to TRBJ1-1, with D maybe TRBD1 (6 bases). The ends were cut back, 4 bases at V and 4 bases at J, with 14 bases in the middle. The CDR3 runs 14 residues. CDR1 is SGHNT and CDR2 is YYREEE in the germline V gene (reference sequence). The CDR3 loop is CASSQTGMGTEAFF. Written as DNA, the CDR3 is TGTGCCAGCAGCCAAACAGGGATGGGCACTGAAGCTTTCTTT. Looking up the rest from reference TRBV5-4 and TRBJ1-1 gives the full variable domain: ETGVTQSPTHLIKTRGQQVTLRCSSQSGHNTVSWYQQALGQGPQFIFQYYREEENGRGNFPPRFSGLQFPNYSSELNVNALELDDSALYLCASSQTGMGTEAFFGQGTRLTVV.

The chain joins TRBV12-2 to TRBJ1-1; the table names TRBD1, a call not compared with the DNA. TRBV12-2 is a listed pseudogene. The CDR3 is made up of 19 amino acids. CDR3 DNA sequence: TGTGCAAGTCGCTTAGCCCTTCGTGAACAGGGCCGGGGGAACACTGAAGCTTTCTTT. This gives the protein CASRLALREQGRGNTEAFF.

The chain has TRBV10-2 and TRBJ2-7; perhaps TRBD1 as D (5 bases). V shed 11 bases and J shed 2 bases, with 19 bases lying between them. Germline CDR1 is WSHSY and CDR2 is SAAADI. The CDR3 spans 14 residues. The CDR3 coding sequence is TGCGCCGTCCAGCCGGACATAGGACCCTACGAGCAGTACTTC. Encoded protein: CAVQPDIGPYEQYF.

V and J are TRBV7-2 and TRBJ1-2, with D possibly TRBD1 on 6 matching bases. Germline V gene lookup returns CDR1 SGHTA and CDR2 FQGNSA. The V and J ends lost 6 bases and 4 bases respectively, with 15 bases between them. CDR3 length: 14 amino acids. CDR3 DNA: TGTGCCAGCAGACCCCAGGACAGCTCCTATGGCTACACCTTC. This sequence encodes CASRPQDSSYGYTF.

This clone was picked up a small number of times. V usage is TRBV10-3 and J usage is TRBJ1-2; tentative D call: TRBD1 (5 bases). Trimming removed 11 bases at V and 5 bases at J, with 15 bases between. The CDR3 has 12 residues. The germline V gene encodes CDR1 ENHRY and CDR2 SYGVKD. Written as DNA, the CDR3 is TGTGCCGTCTACAGGATTTATTATGGCTACACCTTC. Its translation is CAVYRIYYGYTF.

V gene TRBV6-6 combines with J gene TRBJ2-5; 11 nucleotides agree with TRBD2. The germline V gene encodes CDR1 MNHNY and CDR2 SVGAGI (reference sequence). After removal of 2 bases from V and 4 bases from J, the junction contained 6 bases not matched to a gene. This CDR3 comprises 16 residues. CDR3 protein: CASSYPTSGRRETQYF. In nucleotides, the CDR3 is TGTGCCAGCAGTTACCCAACTAGCGGGAGAAGAGAGACCCAGTACTTC.

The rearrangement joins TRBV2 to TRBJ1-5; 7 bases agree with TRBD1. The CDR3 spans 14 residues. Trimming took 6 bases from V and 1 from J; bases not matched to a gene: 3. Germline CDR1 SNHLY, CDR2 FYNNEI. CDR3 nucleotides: TGTGCCAGCAGAGGGGGCCTAAGCAATCAGCCCCAGCATTTT. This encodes CASRGGLSNQPQHF.